Listed here are 8 T cell receptor beta chains from one sample, sequenced in a study of cytomegalovirus exposure and HLA in healthy donors (dated by TCRdb to about 2017). Library preparation employed the immunoSEQ multiplex PCR assay. A mixture of 60 forward primers for TCR Vbeta segments and 13 reverse primers for TCR Jbeta segments was used in the multiplex PCR. Entries here come from immuneACCESS through TCRdb and include only in-frame sequences with V and J called. Some clones fail to appear in such tables; in the studies checked, an unresolved V gene covers under half of the shortfall, and the cause of the remainder is unknown. This sample has just under 95,000 clones in its table, and more than 65% of those were observed once. About 9.3% of the sample is in the top ten clones. The sequenced sample consisted of PBMCs. The source is a human donor in good health.

This clone occurred a few times. This sequence joins TRBV14 and TRBJ1-1; D is uncertain. This CDR3 has 13 amino acids. V dropped 4 bases and J dropped 7 bases, with 13 bases sitting between them. Germline V gene data show CDR1 as SGHDN and CDR2 as FVKESK. The CDR3 reads CASSPEIRLEAFF. The CDR3 bases are TGTGCCAGCAGCCCCGAAATTCGACTTGAAGCTTTCTTT.

The genes are TRBV5-1 and TRBJ2-7; D is ambiguous. CDR3 length equals 14 residues. Trimming stripped 0 bases from V and 0 bases from J, with 7 bases between. Germline assignment: CDR1 SGHRS and CDR2 YFSETQ. The CDR3, as DNA: TGCGCCAGCAGCTTGGGAAGAGGCTCCTACGAGCAGTACTTC. Its translation is CASSLGRGSYEQYF.

The chain uses TRBV4-3 and TRBJ2-5, with D possibly matching TRBD2 (6 bases). Trimming shortened V by 2 bases and J by 11 bases, and 18 bases separated the two germline ends. The CDR3 contains 14 residues. Per the germline V gene, CDR1 is LGHNA and CDR2 is YSLEER. The CDR3 reads CASSQKLAAWEQYF. The CDR3 bases are TGCGCCAGCAGCCAAAAACTAGCTGCGTGGGAGCAGTACTTC.

The V call is TRBV6-5, the J call TRBJ1-2; D is possibly TRBD1 (6 bases). CDR3 length: 13 amino acids. The ends were cut back, 5 bases at V and 8 bases at J, with 15 bases in the middle. From germline, CDR1 is MNHEY and CDR2 SVGAGI. The CDR3 nucleotides are TGTGCCAGCAGTCCCGGACAGCCGCGGGGCTACACCTTC. Its protein product is CASSPGQPRGYTF.

The chain is built from TRBV19 and TRBJ1-1; D not resolved. V was pared by 0 bases and J by 4 bases, with 6 bases between. The CDR3 runs to 13 residues. Per the germline V gene, CDR1 is LNHDA and CDR2 is SQIVND (reference sequence). CDR3 bases: TGTGCCAGTAGTATAGAATGGGCCACTGAAGCTTTCTTT. The encoded protein is CASSIEWATEAFF.

The rearrangement links TRBV14 to TRBJ1-3; D remains unclear. The V gene lost 5 bases and the J gene lost 4 bases, with 12 bases spanning the gap. The CDR3 contains 14 residues. Per germline, CDR1 SGHDN and CDR2 FVKESK. The CDR3 coding sequence is TGTGCCAGCAGCAATAATTTGGGCGGAAACACCATATATTTT. This codes for CASSNNLGGNTIYF.

The gene calls are TRBV5-8 and TRBJ2-2, with 10 bases matching TRBD1. J lost 6 bases, V lost 0 bases, and 5 bases had no gene match. The germline V gene encodes CDR1 SGHTS and CDR2 YDEGEE. This CDR3 comprises 16 residues. The CDR3 is CASSLGQGARAGELFF. CDR3 nucleotide sequence: TGTGCCAGCAGCTTGGGACAGGGGGCGCGGGCCGGGGAGCTGTTTTTT.

CDR3 nucleotides: TGTGCCAGCAGCTTAGTTGGGACTAGGAGCACAGATACGCAGTATTTT. Translation: CASSLVGTRSTDTQYF. The V call is TRBV13, the J call TRBJ2-3; 8 bases are a match to TRBD2. The germline CDR1 and CDR2 sequences are PRHDT and FYEKMQ (reference sequence). After removal of 1 base from V and 0 bases from J, the junction contained 3 bases not matched to a gene. The CDR3 is made up of 16 amino acids.